This T cell receptor (beta chain) is from a study of post-analysis software for immune sequencing data. The TCR beta cDNA libraries contained unique molecular identifiers. TCRdb fed the PCR reads into MiXCR, producing one record per CDR3 protein. The sample consists of approximately 180,000 distinct CDR3 sequences, 25% to 35% of them appearing once. What was sequenced was blood. This receptor was taken from a girl aged 10-17 years with multiple sclerosis.

The CDR3 DNA follows: TGTGCCAGCAGTCGCTCCGGGACAGGCAACTATGGCTACACCTTC. It encodes CASSRSGTGNYGYTF. This chain connects TRBV12-3 or TRBV12-4 to TRBJ1-2; 8 positions match TRBD1. CDR3 size: 15 residues. J lost 2 bases, V lost 5 bases, and 7 bases had no gene match.